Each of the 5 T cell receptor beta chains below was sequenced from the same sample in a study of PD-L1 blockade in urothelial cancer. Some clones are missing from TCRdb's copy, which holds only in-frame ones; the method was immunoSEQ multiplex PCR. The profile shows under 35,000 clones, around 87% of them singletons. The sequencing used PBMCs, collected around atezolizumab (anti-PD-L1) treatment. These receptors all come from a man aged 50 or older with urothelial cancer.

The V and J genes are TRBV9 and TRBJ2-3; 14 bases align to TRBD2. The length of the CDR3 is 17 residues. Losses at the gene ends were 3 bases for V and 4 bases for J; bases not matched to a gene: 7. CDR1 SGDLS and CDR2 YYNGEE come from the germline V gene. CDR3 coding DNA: TGTGCCAGCAGCGCCGCGACTAGCGGGGGGGAGGCAGATACGCAGTATTTT. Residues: CASSAATSGGEADTQYF.

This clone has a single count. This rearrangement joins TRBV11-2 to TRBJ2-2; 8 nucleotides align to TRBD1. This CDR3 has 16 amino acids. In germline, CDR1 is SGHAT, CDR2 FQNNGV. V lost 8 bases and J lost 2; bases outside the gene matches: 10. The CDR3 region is CASLQQGVGNTGELFF. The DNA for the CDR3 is TGTGCCAGCCTACAACAGGGGGTAGGCAACACCGGGGAGCTGTTTTTT.

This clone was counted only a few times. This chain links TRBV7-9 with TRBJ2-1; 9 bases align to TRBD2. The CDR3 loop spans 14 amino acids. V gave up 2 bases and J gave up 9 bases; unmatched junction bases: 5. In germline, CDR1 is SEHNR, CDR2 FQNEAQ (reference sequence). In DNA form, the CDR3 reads TGTGCCAGCAGCTTACCGGGACTAGCAGGTGAGCAGTTCTTC. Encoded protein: CASSLPGLAGEQFF.

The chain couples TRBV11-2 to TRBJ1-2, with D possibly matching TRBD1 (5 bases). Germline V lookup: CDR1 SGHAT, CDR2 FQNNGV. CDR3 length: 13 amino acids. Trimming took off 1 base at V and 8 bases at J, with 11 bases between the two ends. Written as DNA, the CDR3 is TGTGCCAGCAGCTTAGTAGGCAGGGTGGGCTACACCTTC. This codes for CASSLVGRVGYTF.

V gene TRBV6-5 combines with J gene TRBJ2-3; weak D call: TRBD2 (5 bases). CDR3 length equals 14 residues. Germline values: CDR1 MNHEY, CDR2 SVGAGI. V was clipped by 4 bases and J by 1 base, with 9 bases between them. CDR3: CASSLDFRTDTQYF. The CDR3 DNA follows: TGTGCCAGCAGTTTGGACTTTCGCACAGATACGCAGTATTTT.